This TCR beta chain was identified during a study of T cell responses to AZD1222 COVID-19 vaccine (dated by TCRdb to about 2021). Turning to the overall study: AZD1222 recipients whose second dose came at about 4 weeks and those whose second dose came at about 12 weeks were combined into one group, since spike-specific TCR depth and breadth did not differ between the two schedules. A total of more than 230 trial participants underwent TCR sequencing, of whom around 200 received two doses of AZD1222 and about 25 received two doses of the MenACWY control vaccine. Trial participants were enrolled into age subgroups of 18-55, 56-69 and 70-plus years, which contained about 150, 28 and 57 TCR-sequenced participants, respectively. On the study overall, not on this receptor specifically: In the small 56-69-year group, the increase in depth fell short of significance, most likely because of low power. Most participants were white British and females outnumbered males, and the authors suggested that clonal diversity may have been underestimated. Because no day 14 peak-response samples were available, repertoires were characterized only after the peak T cell response. A significant rise in spike-specific TCR breadth and depth was observed after two AZD1222 doses relative to day 0 and relative to MenACWY recipients. Conclusions about previously exposed vaccinees are limited, since just six AZD1222 recipients were seropositive for SARS-CoV-2 at baseline. Nearly half of unique spike-specific TCRs reportedly recognized epitopes outside regions mutated in the B.1.351 and B.1.1.7 variants. The whole spike protein was spanned by vaccine-associated CD4 TCRs, and dominant responses were seen in regions 160-218 and 743-854.

The CDR3 regions of human TCRbeta chains were analyzed by immunosequencing. Per the authors' processing: Repertoire TCRs were matched against a reference library of SARS-CoV-2-specific TCRs generated with the MIRA antigen-specificity platform. Breadth meant the fraction of unique TCRs that were SARS-CoV-2-associated, whereas depth meant the fraction of total T cells that were SARS-CoV-2-associated. Using the MIRA data, every spike-specific TCR was mapped to the spike region that the TCR reacted to and assigned to either a CD4 or a CD8 class. Log10-transformed breadth and depth values were compared by one-way ANOVA with Sidak's multiple comparisons tests. TCRdb carries this immuneACCESS record with in-frame sequences only. Its versions omit some clonotypes, under half of them owing to an unresolved V gene in the studies checked, with the rest unexplained. That table supplies the V and J calls and clone size; D and trimming were determined from the DNA. The sample table lists about 100,000 clones, about 85% of them with a count of one. The ten largest make up roughly 1.8% of the sample.

In light of the paper, this sample's time point label describes: baseline before first vaccination. Vaccinee samples were obtained from the UK trials COV001 and COV002, which included a single-blind randomized controlled phase 2/3 trial of AZD1222 (ChAdOx1 nCoV-19) in healthy adults. For TCRbeta chain sequencing, PBMC samples were collected from trial participants at day 0 and at day 28 after the second dose. This clone came up a few times. The antigen it recognizes is unknown. Within one base of it there is no much larger clone, and no base qualities were kept. This material consisted of peripheral blood, taken on day 0 of AZD1222 vaccination. The receptor was derived from an adult in good health.

The CDR3 region reads CASSVGLAGVSTGELFF. The sequenced DNA: TGTGCCAGCAGCGTGGGACTAGCGGGAGTCTCCACCGGGGAGCTGTTTTTT. Rearrangement joined TRBV6-2 or TRBV6-3 to TRBJ2-2, with 14 central nucleotides matching TRBD2. Taken from the germline V gene, the CDR1 and CDR2 loops are MNHEY and SVGEGT. Its CDR3 holds 17 amino acids, cysteine through phenylalanine. Only CDR3 DNA is held: 51 bases, read in frame from base 1. V trim: 6 bases; J trim: 4 bases; unmatched bases: 7.